This T cell receptor beta chain was observed in a study of T cells after yellow fever vaccination. Overall study context: When fractions had low cell numbers, they were prepared with SMART-Seq v4 Ultra Low Input.

It was through 5'RACE template switching that TCR cDNA was made, with a universal primer site and UMIs added. From the 5' RACE reads, TCRdb called clonotypes with MiXCR, one entry per CDR3 protein. This sample has around 88,000 distinct CDR3 sequences, with roughly 14% found just once. CDR1 is SGHTA, CDR2 FQGNSA, per germline. The CDR3 totals 16 residues. V gave up 4 bases and J gave up 0 bases, with 13 bases separating them. The chain uses TRBV7-2 and TRBJ2-1; D gene ambiguous. The specimen comprised CD8+ T cells not binding an NS4B(214-222) dextramer, sorted from PBMCs, sampled roughly 20 days after the first yellow fever vaccination. The sequence came from a man between 18 and 29 years old who received the YFV17D yellow fever vaccine. The CDR3 nucleotides read TGTGCCAGCAGCTCCCCCGAACAGTCCTCCTACAATGAGCAGTTCTTC. It specifies CASSSPEQSSYNEQFF.